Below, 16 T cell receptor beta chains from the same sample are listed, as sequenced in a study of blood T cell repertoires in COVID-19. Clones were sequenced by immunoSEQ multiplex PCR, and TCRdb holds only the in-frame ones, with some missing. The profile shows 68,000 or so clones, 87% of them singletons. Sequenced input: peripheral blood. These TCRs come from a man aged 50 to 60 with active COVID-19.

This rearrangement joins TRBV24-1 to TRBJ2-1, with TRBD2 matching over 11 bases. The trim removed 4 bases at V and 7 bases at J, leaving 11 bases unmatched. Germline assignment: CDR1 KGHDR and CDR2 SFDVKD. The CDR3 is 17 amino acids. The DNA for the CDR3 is TGTGCCACCAGTGACACACCGGGACTAGCGGTCTCTAATGAGCAGTTCTTC. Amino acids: CATSDTPGLAVSNEQFF.

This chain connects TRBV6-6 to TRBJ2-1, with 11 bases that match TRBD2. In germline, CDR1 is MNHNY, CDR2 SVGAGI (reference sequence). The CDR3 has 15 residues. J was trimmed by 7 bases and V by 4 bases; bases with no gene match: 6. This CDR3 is CASSSGTSGANEQFF. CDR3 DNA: TGTGCCAGCAGTTCGGGGACTAGCGGAGCTAATGAGCAGTTCTTC.

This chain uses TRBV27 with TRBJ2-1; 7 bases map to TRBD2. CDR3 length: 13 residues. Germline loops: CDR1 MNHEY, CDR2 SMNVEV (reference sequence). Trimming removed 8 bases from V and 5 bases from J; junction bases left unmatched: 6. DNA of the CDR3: TGTGCCAGCGCTTTGACTAGCAACAATGAGCAGTTCTTC. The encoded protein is CASALTSNNEQFF.

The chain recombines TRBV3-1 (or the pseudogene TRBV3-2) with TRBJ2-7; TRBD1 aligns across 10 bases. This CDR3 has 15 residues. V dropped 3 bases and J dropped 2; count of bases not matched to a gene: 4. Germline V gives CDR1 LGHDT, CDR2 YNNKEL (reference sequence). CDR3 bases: TGTGCCAGCAGCCAGGGGGACAGGGGCCCCTACGAGCAGTACTTC. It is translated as CASSQGDRGPYEQYF.

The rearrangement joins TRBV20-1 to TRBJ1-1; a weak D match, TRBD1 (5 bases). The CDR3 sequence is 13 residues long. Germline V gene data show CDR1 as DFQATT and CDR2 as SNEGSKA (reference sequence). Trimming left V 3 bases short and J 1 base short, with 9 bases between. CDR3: CSASVDRNTEAFF. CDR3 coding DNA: TGCAGTGCTAGTGTAGACAGGAACACTGAAGCTTTCTTT.

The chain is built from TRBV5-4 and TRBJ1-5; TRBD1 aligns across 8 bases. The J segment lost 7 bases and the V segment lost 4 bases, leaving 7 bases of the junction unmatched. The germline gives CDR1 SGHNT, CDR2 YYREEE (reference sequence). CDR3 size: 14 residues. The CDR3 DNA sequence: TGTGCCAGCAGCCGTCAGGGGGCAGGGCAGCCCCAGCATTTT. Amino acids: CASSRQGAGQPQHF.

CDR3 nucleotides: TGTGCCAGCAGCTTGCGGCCGCGGGCTAGCACAGATACGCAGTATTTT. This codes for CASSLRPRASTDTQYF. This chain links TRBV7-2 with TRBJ2-3; possibly TRBD2 for D (5 bases). Germline V gene lookup returns CDR1 SGHTA and CDR2 FQGNSA. V was shortened by 3 bases and J by 0 bases, with 13 bases between the two germline ends. The CDR3 is 16 residues long.

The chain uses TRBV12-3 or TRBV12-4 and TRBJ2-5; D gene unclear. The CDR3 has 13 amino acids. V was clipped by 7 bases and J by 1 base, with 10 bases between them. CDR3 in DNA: TGTGCCAGCACGAGGCAAATCCAAGAGACCCAGTACTTC. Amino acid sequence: CASTRQIQETQYF.

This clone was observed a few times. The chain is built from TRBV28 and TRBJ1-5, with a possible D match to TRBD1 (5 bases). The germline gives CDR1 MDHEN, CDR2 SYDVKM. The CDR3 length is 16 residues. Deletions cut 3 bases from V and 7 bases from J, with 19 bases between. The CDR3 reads CASSFGGNPPRQPQHF. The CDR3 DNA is TGTGCCAGCAGTTTCGGGGGAAACCCCCCAAGACAGCCCCAGCATTTT.

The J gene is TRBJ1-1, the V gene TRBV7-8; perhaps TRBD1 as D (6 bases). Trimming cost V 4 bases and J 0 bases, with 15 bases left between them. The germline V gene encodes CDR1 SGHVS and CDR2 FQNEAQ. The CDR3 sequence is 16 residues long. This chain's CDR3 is CASSYSGGGVNTEAFF. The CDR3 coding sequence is TGTGCCAGCAGCTACTCGGGAGGGGGAGTGAACACTGAAGCTTTCTTT.

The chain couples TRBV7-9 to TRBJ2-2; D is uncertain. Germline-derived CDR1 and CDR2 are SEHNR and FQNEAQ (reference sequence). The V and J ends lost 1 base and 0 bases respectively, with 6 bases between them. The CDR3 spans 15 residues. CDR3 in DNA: TGTGCCAGCAGCTTAGGGTCAGCGAACACCGGGGAGCTGTTTTTT. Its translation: CASSLGSANTGELFF.

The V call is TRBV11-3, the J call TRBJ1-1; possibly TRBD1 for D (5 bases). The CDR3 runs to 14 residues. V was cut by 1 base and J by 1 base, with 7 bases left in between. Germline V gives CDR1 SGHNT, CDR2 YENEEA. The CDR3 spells CASSLAGGNTEAFF. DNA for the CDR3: TGTGCCAGCAGCTTAGCGGGGGGGAACACTGAAGCTTTCTTT. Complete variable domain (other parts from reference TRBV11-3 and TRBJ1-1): EAGVVQSPRYKIIEKKQPVAFWCNPISGHNTLYWYLQNLGQGPELLIRYENEEAVDDSQLPKDRFSAERLKGVDSTLKIQPAELGDSAVYLCASSLAGGNTEAFFGQGTRLTVV.

The CDR3 bases are TGCGCCAGCAGCCAGGGACAGCACGATTATAATTCACCCCTCCACTTT. Protein sequence: CASSQGQHDYNSPLHF. The chain uses TRBV4-1 and TRBJ1-6, with 7 bases matching TRBD1. The CDR3 has 16 amino acids. Trimming took 3 bases from V and 4 from J; bases not matched to a gene: 6. Germline loops: CDR1 MGHRA, CDR2 YSYEKL.

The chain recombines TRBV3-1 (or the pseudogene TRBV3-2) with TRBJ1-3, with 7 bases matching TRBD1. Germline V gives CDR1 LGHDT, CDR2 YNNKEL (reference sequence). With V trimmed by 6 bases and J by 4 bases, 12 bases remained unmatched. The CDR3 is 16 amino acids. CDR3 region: CASSPLAGGSGNTIYF. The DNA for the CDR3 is TGTGCCAGCAGTCCCCTCGCAGGGGGGTCCGGAAACACCATATATTTT.

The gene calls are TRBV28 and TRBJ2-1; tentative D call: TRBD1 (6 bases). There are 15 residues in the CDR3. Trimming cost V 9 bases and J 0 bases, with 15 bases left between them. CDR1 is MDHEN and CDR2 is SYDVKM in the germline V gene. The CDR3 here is CASCTGSYSYNEQFF. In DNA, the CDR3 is TGTGCCAGTTGTACAGGGAGTTACTCCTACAATGAGCAGTTCTTC.

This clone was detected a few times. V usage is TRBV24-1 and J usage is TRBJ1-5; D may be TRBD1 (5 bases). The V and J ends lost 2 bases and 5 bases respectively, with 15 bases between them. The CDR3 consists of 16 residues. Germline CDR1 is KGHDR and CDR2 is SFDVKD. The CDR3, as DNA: TGTGCCACCAGTGATTCGGGGGGGGTCCGGGATCAGCCCCAGCATTTT. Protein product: CATSDSGGVRDQPQHF.